This record concerns one TCR beta chain sequence. Under the authors' procedure: Researchers report that nucleated cell counts were estimated from reference gene primer amplification. Sequencing was performed with immunoSEQ multiplex PCR; in TCRdb, only in-frame clones are kept and a portion is missing. The V and J calls and clone size were taken over from that table, and D and trimming were inferred from the DNA. The table has more than 300,000 clones, approximately 88% seen once. The germline CDR1 and CDR2 sequences are KGHSH and LQKENI. The CDR3 extends over 14 amino acids. Between the trimmed V and J ends, which lost 5 bases and 0 bases, there was a span of 9 bases. This entry belongs to a study of blood T cell repertoires in COVID-19. In the study overall: Nucleic acid was either cDNA or gDNA, and it came from T cells, B-cell-depleted T cells, or PBMCs.

Sequenced input: peripheral blood. The V gene is TRBV18, the J gene TRBJ2-3; possible D gene TRBD1, 6 bases. The sequence came from a woman in her twenties or thirties with COVID-19, enrolled during active disease. CDR3 sequence: CASSGGPSTDTQYF. CDR3 sequence (DNA): TGTGCCAGCTCAGGGGGCCCTAGCACAGATACGCAGTATTTT.